This note documents a single TCR beta chain sequence. Its recognized antigen is unknown. The input lacks base qualities; no much larger clone sits a single base away. Deletion took 0 bases off V and 4 bases off J, with a span of 9 bases between the germline ends. As encoded in the germline V gene, CDR1 is MNHEY while CDR2 is SVGAGI. The CDR3 contains 14 residues, cysteine and phenylalanine counted. CDR3 DNA only is kept here, 42 bases in frame from base 1. Preparation of the library involved the immunoSEQ multiplex PCR assay. Not all clones reach the TCRdb copy of this immuneACCESS table, which keeps in-frame sequences only. Checked studies attribute under half of the gap to unresolved V genes and leave the rest unexplained. Counted in this sample were roughly 57,000 clones; 90% to 95% of them appeared once. In total, the top ten clones hold 3.1% of the sample. This entry is derived from a study of technical replicates of blood from a handful of donors (dated by TCRdb to 2016 to 2017).

The chain joins TRBV6-5 to TRBJ1-1; a weak D assignment points to TRBD1 (6 bases agree). The sequence came from a human donor in good health. Some clones in this sample may be carry-over from other donors' samples. Material: PBMCs. The CDR3 in this case is CASSYSAGATEAFF. The DNA is as follows: TGTGCCAGCAGTTACTCGGCAGGGGCCACTGAAGCTTTCTTT.